This T cell receptor (beta chain) is from a study of T cells in Graves' hyperthyroidism and ophthalmopathy. Criteria for exclusion of patients were uncontrolled infection, other autoimmune disease, pregnancy or lactation. V was trimmed by 6 bases and J by 5 bases, leaving 16 bases between them. The CDR3 is 14 amino acids. The germline gives CDR1 MGHDK, CDR2 SYGVNS. From RNA transcripts, TCR beta CDR3 regions were amplified. HTBI primers were used for first-round RT-PCR of the TCR CDR3. TCRdb itself ran the multiplex PCR reads through MiXCR, one entry per CDR3 protein. This table holds hundreds of thousands of distinct CDR3 sequences, 45% found once. General observations from the study: Stable hyperthyroidism was separated from ophthalmopathy by a model based on 13 V-J features. Median prediction lead before ophthalmopathy onset was 5 to 7 months with the model. Most thyroid clonotypes that were expanded above 0.001 also turned up in blood.

Concerning this clonotype: The antigen remains unidentified.

This TCR was sampled from an adult man with Graves' disease, either hyperthyroidism or ophthalmopathy (not recorded which). Sample: peripheral blood or thyroid tissue (not recorded which). The rearrangement uses TRBV25-1 and TRBJ1-1; TRBD1 might be the D (5 bases). CDR3 loop: CASSQAGSRTEAFF. The CDR3 DNA follows: TGTGCCAGCAGCCAAGCAGGGAGTAGGACTGAAGCTTTCTTT.